Shown below are 28 T cell receptor beta chains from a single sample sequenced in a study of cytomegalovirus exposure and HLA in healthy donors. Assay used: immunoSEQ multiplex PCR; TCRdb lists only in-frame clones, some missing. The sample comprises fewer than 100,000 clones, roughly 93% of which are singletons, and roughly 1.9% rests with the top ten. The specimen sequenced was PBMCs. The receptors shown here come from a man younger than 40 in good health and CMV-seronegative.

The CDR3 nucleotides read TGCGCCAGCAGCCGACTAGCGGGAGGACCTCCGACTAGCACAGATACGCAGTATTTT. This gives the protein CASSRLAGGPPTSTDTQYF. This chain links TRBV5-1 with TRBJ2-3; 13 bases line up with TRBD2. The trim removed 4 bases at V and 0 bases at J, leaving 11 bases unmatched. The CDR3 length is 19 residues. Germline values: CDR1 SGHRS, CDR2 YFSETQ.

The rearrangement uses TRBV27 and TRBJ2-7; TRBD2 matches at 9 bases. V trimming: 5 bases; J trimming: 4 bases; junction bases outside the gene matches: 6. This CDR3 region has 14 residues. CDR1 and CDR2 (germline): MNHEY, SMNVEV (reference sequence). This CDR3 reads CASSSGGGAYEQYF. The CDR3 DNA reads TGTGCCAGCAGTAGCGGCGGGGGGGCTTACGAGCAGTACTTC.

The chain combines TRBV28 with TRBJ2-7, with TRBD2 identical over 11 bases. Germline V lookup: CDR1 MDHEN, CDR2 SYDVKM. The J segment lost 3 bases and the V segment lost 6 bases, leaving 7 bases of the junction unmatched. The CDR3 length is 15 residues. The DNA of the CDR3 is TGTGCCAGCAGAAGACTAGCGGGAAAGGGCTACGAGCAGTACTTC. This gives the protein CASRRLAGKGYEQYF.

V and J are TRBV18 and TRBJ2-2; TRBD2 might be the D (5 bases). Between the trimmed V and J ends, which lost 0 bases and 7 bases, there was a span of 12 bases. The length of the CDR3 is 15 residues. The germline CDR1 and CDR2 sequences are KGHSH and LQKENI. In DNA, the CDR3 is TGTGCCAGCTCACCACCAGCGGTTTTTGGCGGGGAGCTGTTTTTT. It yields the protein CASSPPAVFGGELFF.

The chain combines TRBV5-1 with TRBJ1-5; D gene unclear. The V gene lost 4 bases and the J gene lost 7 bases, with 12 bases spanning the gap. The germline gives CDR1 SGHRS, CDR2 YFSETQ. The CDR3 is made up of 13 amino acids. The CDR3 DNA sequence: TGCGCCAGCAGCCCGGGAGAGGGACAGCCCCAGCATTTT. It encodes CASSPGEGQPQHF.

The rearrangement uses TRBV2 and TRBJ1-2; tentatively, D is TRBD1 (6 bases). V shed 2 bases and J shed 6 bases, with 13 bases lying between them. Germline V lookup: CDR1 SNHLY, CDR2 FYNNEI. This CDR3 has 14 residues. CDR3 DNA sequence: TGTGCCAGCAGTGAATCACCAGGGGTTGATGGCTACACCTTC. As protein: CASSESPGVDGYTF. Based on the CDR3 plus reference TRBV2 and TRBJ1-2, the full variable domain is EPEVTQTPSHQVTQMGQEVILRCVPISNHLYFYWYRQILGQKVEFLVSFYNNEISEKSEIFDDQFSVERPDGSNFTLKIRSTKLEDSAMYFCASSESPGVDGYTFGSGTRLTVV.

The rearrangement links TRBV5-4 to TRBJ1-2; D not resolved. The V gene's germline CDR1 is SGHNT and CDR2 YYREEE (reference sequence). CDR3 size: 15 residues. The V and J ends lost 7 bases and 5 bases respectively, with 21 bases between them. The CDR3 DNA reads TGTGCCAGCCGACGGGCAGACCCTAGCAATTATGGCTACACCTTC. Residues: CASRRADPSNYGYTF.

CDR3 DNA sequence: TGCGCCAGCAGCGTGACAGACACCGGGGAGCTGTTTTTT. As protein: CASSVTDTGELFF. The chain joins TRBV5-1 to TRBJ2-2, with D maybe TRBD1 (5 bases). Trimming removed 4 bases at V and 3 bases at J, with 7 bases between. This CDR3 is 13 amino acids long. Germline V gene lookup returns CDR1 SGHRS and CDR2 YFSETQ. Based on the CDR3 plus reference TRBV5-1 and TRBJ2-2, the full variable domain is KAGVTQTPRYLIKTRGQQVTLSCSPISGHRSVSWYQQTPGQGLQFLFEYFSETQRNKGNFPGRFSGRQFSNSRSEMNVSTLELGDSALYLCASSVTDTGELFFGEGSRLTVL.

The chain employs TRBV7-9 and TRBJ2-7; 7 bases align to TRBD2. The V gene end was trimmed by 5 bases and the J gene end by 1 base; junction bases not matched to a gene: 11. This CDR3 is 16 amino acids long. Germline values: CDR1 SEHNR, CDR2 FQNEAQ (reference sequence). Written as DNA, the CDR3 is TGTGCCAGCAGCCTAAACTCAGCGGGAACTTCCTACGAGCAGTACTTC. Its translation is CASSLNSAGTSYEQYF.

This rearrangement joins TRBV14 to TRBJ2-7, with TRBD2 as a possible D gene (6 bases). The germline CDR1 and CDR2 sequences are SGHDN and FVKESK. Trimming stripped 4 bases from V and 3 bases from J, with 7 bases between. The CDR3 is 12 amino acids. The DNA of the CDR3 is TGTGCCAGCAGCCGCGGGGTCTACGAGCAGTACTTC. It encodes CASSRGVYEQYF.

This clone appeared once. The genes are TRBV6-6 and TRBJ1-2; D gene uncertain. Germline V gene data show CDR1 as MNHNY and CDR2 as SVGAGI (reference sequence). Trimming removed 0 bases at V and 3 bases at J, with 11 bases between. The CDR3 consists of 15 residues. The CDR3 nucleotides are TGTGCCAGCAGTTACTCGGGTGTGGGCGACTATGGCTACACCTTC. It specifies CASSYSGVGDYGYTF.

The chain is built from TRBV19 and TRBJ2-1, with 10 bases lining up with TRBD2. This CDR3 region has 15 residues. The germline V gene encodes CDR1 LNHDA and CDR2 SQIVND (reference sequence). Germline trimming cut 4 bases from V and 4 bases from J; bases unmatched to any gene: 4. CDR3 amino acids: CASSTSGLAYNEQFF. The DNA of the CDR3 is TGTGCCAGTAGTACCTCGGGACTAGCGTACAATGAGCAGTTCTTC.

In this sample, this clone turned up once. Here the CDR3 reads CASSIRGAGQTEAFF. Here the CDR3 DNA reads TGTGCCAGCAGTATCAGGGGGGCGGGTCAGACTGAAGCTTTCTTT. The gene calls are TRBV6-6 and TRBJ1-1; 7 bases agree with TRBD1. The germline V gene has CDR1 MNHNY and CDR2 SVGAGI (reference sequence). The CDR3 spans 15 residues. Trimming cost V 5 bases and J 5 bases; bases outside gene matches: 11.

J is TRBJ1-5 and V is TRBV20-1; D is uncertain. Germline loops: CDR1 DFQATT, CDR2 SNEGSKA (reference sequence). This CDR3 has 11 residues. Trimming left V 3 bases short and J 6 bases short, with 6 bases between. The CDR3 protein is CSAREGQPQHF. CDR3 bases: TGCAGTGCTAGGGAGGGTCAGCCCCAGCATTTT.

This clone was observed a handful of times. The V call is TRBV5-5, the J call TRBJ1-2; D is perhaps TRBD1 (6 bases). Germline values: CDR1 SGHKS, CDR2 YYEKEE (reference sequence). The CDR3 extends over 15 amino acids. Trimming took 0 bases from V and 4 from J, leaving 13 bases between them. The CDR3 DNA sequence: TGTGCCAGCAGCTTGGTTCCGGGGGGCTCCTATGGCTACACCTTC. This codes for CASSLVPGGSYGYTF.

The chain uses TRBV5-1 and TRBJ1-6; a possible D gene is TRBD1 (5 bases). The V gene lost 4 bases and the J gene lost 6 bases, with 17 bases spanning the gap. Germline CDR1 and CDR2: SGHRS and YFSETQ. CDR3 length equals 16 residues. CDR3 loop: CASSAQGPRGNSPLHF. CDR3 coding DNA: TGCGCCAGCAGCGCTCAGGGCCCCCGTGGTAATTCACCCCTCCACTTT.

The V and J genes are TRBV10-3 and TRBJ2-6; D is unresolved. This CDR3 has 15 residues. Trimming took off 0 bases at V and 5 bases at J, with 8 bases between the two ends. Germline CDR1 reads ENHRY; CDR2 reads SYGVKD. The CDR3 region is CAISESSTWANVLTF. The CDR3 coding sequence is TGTGCCATCAGTGAGTCGTCCACTTGGGCCAACGTCCTGACTTTC.

The chain uses TRBV4-2 and TRBJ2-1, with D unclear. Trimming removed 1 base from V and 3 bases from J, with 4 bases in between. The CDR3 totals 13 residues. CDR1 is LGHNA, CDR2 YNFKEQ, per germline. CDR3 DNA: TGTGCCAGCAGCCAAGCGGGCTACAATGAGCAGTTCTTC. Amino acids: CASSQAGYNEQFF.

The chain couples TRBV30 to TRBJ1-1, with a tentative D call TRBD1 (6 bases). The germline V gene encodes CDR1 GTSNPN and CDR2 SVGIG (reference sequence). Trimming removed 3 bases from V and 5 bases from J, with 10 bases in between. The CDR3 has 12 residues. This CDR3 is CAWSLQGTEAFF. DNA for the CDR3: TGTGCCTGGAGCTTACAGGGAACTGAAGCTTTCTTT.

The chain joins TRBV7-9 to TRBJ2-2; TRBD2 might be the D (6 bases). Trimming took 6 bases from V and 1 from J, leaving 15 bases between them. CDR1 and CDR2 from the germline V gene are SEHNR and FQNEAQ (reference sequence). This CDR3 comprises 16 residues. Here the CDR3 reads CASRSFASENTGELFF. CDR3 bases: TGTGCCAGCAGATCATTCGCTAGCGAGAACACCGGGGAGCTGTTTTTT.

The J gene is TRBJ2-7, the V gene TRBV25-1; maybe TRBD2 (8 bases). Germline lookup yields CDR1 MGHDK and CDR2 SYGVNS. This CDR3 has 14 amino acids. Trimming left V 8 bases short and J 0 bases short, with 14 bases between. The CDR3 DNA reads TGTGCCAGCTACGGGGGGGACAGCTCCTACGAGCAGTACTTC. Amino acid sequence: CASYGGDSSYEQYF.

CDR3 sequence reads: CASSLRTSGMGTQYF. In DNA form, the CDR3 reads TGTGCCAGCAGTCTCCGGACTAGCGGGATGGGTACGCAGTATTTT. The genes are TRBV28 and TRBJ2-3, with 12 nucleotides matching TRBD2. This CDR3 spans 15 amino acids. The germline V gene encodes CDR1 MDHEN and CDR2 SYDVKM. The V segment lost 5 bases and the J segment 8 bases; nucleotides outside the gene matches: 8. Full variable domain (missing parts from reference TRBV28 and TRBJ2-3): DVKVTQSSRYLVKRTGEKVFLECVQDMDHENMFWYRQDPGLGLRLIYFSYDVKMKEKGDIPEGYSVSREKKERFSLILESASTNQTSMYLCASSLRTSGMGTQYFGPGTRLTVL.

The V and J genes are TRBV9 and TRBJ1-1, with D possibly being TRBD1 (5 bases). The CDR3 has 15 amino acids. From germline, CDR1 is SGDLS and CDR2 YYNGEE. The ends were cut back, 1 base at V and 4 bases at J, with 14 bases in the middle. The CDR3 spells CASSVRGDLPTEAFF. CDR3 nucleotides: TGTGCCAGCAGCGTACGGGGGGACCTACCCACTGAAGCTTTCTTT.

The chain has TRBV5-1 and TRBJ2-1; TRBD2 aligns across 10 bases. The CDR3 sequence is 16 residues long. With V trimmed by 1 base and J by 1 base, 2 bases remained unmatched. From germline, CDR1 is SGHRS and CDR2 YFSETQ. The CDR3 region is CASSLSSGRSYNEQFF. In DNA form, the CDR3 reads TGCGCCAGCAGCTTGTCTAGCGGGAGATCCTACAATGAGCAGTTCTTC.

V and J are TRBV4-2 and TRBJ2-7; 9 bases are a match to TRBD2. The J segment lost 2 bases and the V segment lost 0 bases, leaving 2 bases of the junction unmatched. The CDR3 has 15 residues. The germline V gene has CDR1 LGHNA and CDR2 YNFKEQ. The CDR3, as DNA: TGTGCCAGCAGCCAAGAGGCTAGCGGGACCTACGAGCAGTACTTC. This codes for CASSQEASGTYEQYF.

This chain joins TRBV27 and TRBJ2-7, with D uncertain. This CDR3 is built from 16 residues. Germline lookup yields CDR1 MNHEY and CDR2 SMNVEV (reference sequence). Trimming pared 7 bases from V and 3 bases from J, leaving 22 bases between. CDR3 in DNA: TGTGCCAGCACCACCCCCCCAATGGGCAGCCTCTACGAGCAGTACTTC. It specifies CASTTPPMGSLYEQYF.

This sequence joins TRBV28 and TRBJ1-3, with a tentative D call TRBD1 (6 bases). The CDR3 is 17 amino acids. Trimming took off 5 bases at V and 0 bases at J, with 17 bases between the two ends. Germline values: CDR1 MDHEN, CDR2 SYDVKM. The CDR3 DNA follows: TGTGCCAGCAGTCTCGGGACACTTGGACTCTCTGGAAACACCATATATTTT. Translated: CASSLGTLGLSGNTIYF.

The chain joins TRBV6-5 to TRBJ1-2; TRBD1 might be the D (5 bases). The germline V gene encodes CDR1 MNHEY and CDR2 SVGAGI. This CDR3 is 15 amino acids long. Deletions cut 0 bases from V and 7 bases from J, with 15 bases between. The CDR3 coding sequence is TGTGCCAGCAGTTACTCGAGGACACCCACGGGTGGCTACACCTTC. Translation: CASSYSRTPTGGYTF.